Listed below are T cell receptor beta chains from one sample, sequenced in a study of immune evolution from preneoplasia to lung adenocarcinoma. TCRdb's copy holds only in-frame clones and misses some; the assay was immunoSEQ multiplex PCR. The sample carries around 40,000 clones, 70% to 80% recorded once. Sequencing input: FFPE invasive lung adenocarcinoma tissue. These receptors came from a person aged 55 to 75 with lung adenocarcinoma. Each CDR3 is given with its conserved first and last residue. The order of the fields is V gene, J gene, CDR3 protein.

V gene: TRBV27
J gene: TRBJ2-7
CDR3 protein: CASSPRDRGPYEQYF

V gene: TRBV11-3
J gene: TRBJ2-6
CDR3 protein: CASSLRGFSGANVLTF

V gene: TRBV9
J gene: TRBJ1-3
CDR3 protein: CARSASPISAGNTIYF

V gene: TRBV7-9
J gene: TRBJ1-2
CDR3 protein: CASSLQGADGYTF

V gene: TRBV11-2
J gene: TRBJ1-5
CDR3 protein: CASSLNAAQPQHF

V gene: TRBV28
J gene: TRBJ2-2
CDR3 protein: CASRSGTRDTGELFF

V gene: TRBV30
J gene: TRBJ1-1
CDR3 protein: CASFNTRPVNTEAFF

V gene: TRBV19
J gene: TRBJ2-2
CDR3 protein: CASRGAGGLFF

V gene: TRBV28
J gene: TRBJ2-7
CDR3 protein: CASRKTRELASPYEQYF

V gene: TRBV18
J gene: TRBJ2-3
CDR3 protein: CASSPRDTDTQYF

V gene: TRBV7-3
J gene: TRBJ2-3
CDR3 protein: CASSLKEPGTTTDTQYF

V gene: TRBV5-1
J gene: TRBJ1-4
CDR3 protein: CASSSLGGGDGKLFF

V gene: TRBV11-2
J gene: TRBJ2-1
CDR3 protein: CASSLSGGRSNEQFF

V gene: TRBV4-2
J gene: TRBJ2-2
CDR3 protein: CASSQEPAGGYTGELFF

V gene: TRBV5-6
J gene: TRBJ1-2
CDR3 protein: CASSLEHGYTF

V gene: TRBV2
J gene: TRBJ2-4
CDR3 protein: CASSPDRAKNIQYF

V gene: TRBV5-4
J gene: TRBJ2-6
CDR3 protein: CASSLIESGANVLTF

V gene: TRBV5-1
J gene: TRBJ1-1
CDR3 protein: CASSPISHTEAFF

V gene: TRBV2
J gene: TRBJ2-1
CDR3 protein: CASSRGLANNEQFF

V gene: TRBV30
J gene: TRBJ2-2
CDR3 protein: CAWEGAGGVKGELFF

V gene: TRBV6-6
J gene: TRBJ1-2
CDR3 protein: CASSDAPGQGVGGYTF

V gene: TRBV30
J gene: TRBJ2-1
CDR3 protein: CAWSFAGVGSYNEQFF

V gene: TRBV6-5
J gene: TRBJ2-1
CDR3 protein: CASRLSGSSYNEQFF

V gene: TRBV27
J gene: TRBJ2-7
CDR3 protein: CASSTGSWGYEQYF

V gene: TRBV30
J gene: TRBJ2-7
CDR3 protein: CAWSVQAGKHEQYF

V gene: TRBV5-8
J gene: TRBJ1-3
CDR3 protein: CASSSGQSSGNTIYF

V gene: TRBV9
J gene: TRBJ1-1
CDR3 protein: CASSVDNLGTEAFF

V gene: TRBV11-3
J gene: TRBJ2-2
CDR3 protein: CASSSQGRDTGELFF

V gene: TRBV18
J gene: TRBJ1-1
CDR3 protein: CASSPSTGVSTEAFF

V gene: TRBV7-9
J gene: TRBJ2-7
CDR3 protein: CASSSLDRGEQYF

V gene: TRBV9
J gene: TRBJ1-1
CDR3 protein: CASSPRVGNTEAFF

V gene: TRBV19
J gene: TRBJ2-3
CDR3 protein: CASSMGRSTDTQYF

V gene: TRBV4-1
J gene: TRBJ1-4
CDR3 protein: CASSPKHATNEKLFF

V gene: TRBV11-2
J gene: TRBJ2-7
CDR3 protein: CASSFVSDRRYEQYF

V gene: TRBV28
J gene: TRBJ1-1
CDR3 protein: CASSSHRDRGGKPEAFF

V gene: TRBV5-1
J gene: TRBJ2-5
CDR3 protein: CASSWGGGSGQETQYF

V gene: TRBV30
J gene: TRBJ1-3
CDR3 protein: CACERAPRTAIYF

V gene: TRBV2
J gene: TRBJ2-5
CDR3 protein: CASSTGWETQYF

V gene: TRBV7-3
J gene: TRBJ1-3
CDR3 protein: CASSLLADGAIYF

V gene: TRBV11-2
J gene: TRBJ2-5
CDR3 protein: CASSFGSETQYF

V gene: TRBV28
J gene: TRBJ1-2
CDR3 protein: CASSSGQLYGYTF